The T cell receptor (beta chain) described here comes from a study of blood T cell repertoires in COVID-19. Study-level information: COVID-19 samples, acute and convalescent, were from the United States, Italy and Spain. The analysed material was cDNA or gDNA that came from T cells, B-cell-depleted T cells, or PBMCs.

Authors' processing steps: Amplified reference gene primers provided the basis for estimating nucleated cell counts. Data came from immunoSEQ multiplex PCR; TCRdb stores just in-frame clones and leaves some out. The V and J calls and clone size were taken over from that table, and D and trimming were inferred from the DNA. Of 150,000 to 200,000 clones in the sample, roughly 86% are singletons; the top ten hold around 2.3%. Trimming shortened V by 7 bases and J by 0 bases, and 16 bases separated the two germline ends. Per germline, CDR1 LNHDA and CDR2 SQIVND (reference sequence). The CDR3 covers 16 residues.

The sample was peripheral blood. This TCR was recovered from a man aged 35 to 55 with active or convalescent COVID-19. The chain recombines TRBV19 with TRBJ1-3; D possibly corresponds to TRBD1 (6 bases). CDR3 amino acids: CASKHRTGSSGNTIYF. DNA for the CDR3: TGTGCCAGTAAACATCGAACAGGGAGCTCTGGAAACACCATATATTTT.